These T cell receptor beta chains were read from a single sample in a study of regulatory and conventional T cells in RAG deficiency. Assay used: immunoSEQ multiplex PCR; TCRdb lists only in-frame clones, some missing. This sample has 25,000 to 35,000 clones; roughly 96% occur once, and the top ten carry over 0.35%. A further study also used this sample, focusing on regulatory T cells.

Sequencing used CD25- CD4+ T cells sorted from blood. The receptors come from a human donor in good health. Each CDR3 is given without its conserved first and last residue. The D gene is left open where the match is weak. Not all rows give a size; the values are once, few, many and, for expanded clones, a class.

TRBV5-6,NA,TRBD2,ASSPLPRRKRDSYNEQF
TRBV19,NA,TRBD1,ASSRRDRGYRGNEQF
TRBV5-1,NA,TRBD1,ASTQRGGITEAF
TRBV7-2,once,NA,ASSLAQTQGRY
TRBV7-9,NA,TRBD1,ASSRGQGIYNEQF
TRBV5-1,NA,NA,ASINSIQGSKSSGYT
TRBV7-9,NA,TRBD2,ASSLALASGDYNEQF
TRBV30,NA,NA,AWTRDRRANTEAF
TRBV11-2,NA,NA,ASSPQGISDTQY
TRBV18,NA,NA,ASSPVTGYEQY
TRBV7-2,NA,NA,ASSLGGVMFGGSGELF
TRBV7-9,NA,NA,ASSRETGTQETQY
TRBV6-6,NA,NA,ASSPGATGRSYEQY
TRBV6-5,NA,NA,ASSYGQGRTDTQY
TRBV21-1,NA,NA,ASSKEGGLNTEAF
TRBV11-3,NA,NA,ASSPRGRNTEAF
TRBV7-9,NA,NA,ASSVRGQANTEAF
TRBV11-2,once,TRBD1,ASSQAGTGERYGYT
TRBV6-5,NA,NA,ASEITGGRQPQH
TRBV7-2,NA,TRBD2,ASSHGGGGRQETQY
TRBV5-6,NA,NA,ASSSNVEVDGYT
TRBV5-4,once,NA,ASSPLALGTDTQY
TRBV6-6,NA,TRBD1,ASSYPTGVNEQF
TRBV7-6,NA,NA,ASSLAPRGNTGELF
TRBV30,NA,NA,AWKVEGSHTEAF
TRBV7-2,NA,NA,ASSYSTGRTGNTIY
TRBV27,NA,NA,ASSLESSYNSPLH
TRBV19,NA,TRBD1,ASSRTGGDYEQY
TRBV15,NA,NA,ATSRSRQFPAETQY
TRBV19,NA,TRBD1,ASNTDWTGRDNSPLH
TRBV6-6,once,NA,ASTLVSTDTQY
TRBV6-5,NA,NA,ASRLDNSYEQY
TRBV30,NA,TRBD1,AWRDPGTGNAEAF
TRBV5-1,NA,NA,ASSALGGINEKLF
TRBV6-4,NA,TRBD1,ASSDLTGGLSYT
TRBV5-1,NA,TRBD1,ASSAGTGGSEAF
TRBV19,NA,NA,ASSFRDTPNTEAF
TRBV6-1,NA,NA,ASFRGILAEAF
TRBV7-2,NA,NA,ASSSRKGGEVGNTIY
TRBV25-1,once,NA,ASSVDRRGTDTQY
TRBV5-6,once,TRBD1,ASTRDRGRSNQPQH
TRBV30,NA,TRBD2,AWSDRTSGGADTQY